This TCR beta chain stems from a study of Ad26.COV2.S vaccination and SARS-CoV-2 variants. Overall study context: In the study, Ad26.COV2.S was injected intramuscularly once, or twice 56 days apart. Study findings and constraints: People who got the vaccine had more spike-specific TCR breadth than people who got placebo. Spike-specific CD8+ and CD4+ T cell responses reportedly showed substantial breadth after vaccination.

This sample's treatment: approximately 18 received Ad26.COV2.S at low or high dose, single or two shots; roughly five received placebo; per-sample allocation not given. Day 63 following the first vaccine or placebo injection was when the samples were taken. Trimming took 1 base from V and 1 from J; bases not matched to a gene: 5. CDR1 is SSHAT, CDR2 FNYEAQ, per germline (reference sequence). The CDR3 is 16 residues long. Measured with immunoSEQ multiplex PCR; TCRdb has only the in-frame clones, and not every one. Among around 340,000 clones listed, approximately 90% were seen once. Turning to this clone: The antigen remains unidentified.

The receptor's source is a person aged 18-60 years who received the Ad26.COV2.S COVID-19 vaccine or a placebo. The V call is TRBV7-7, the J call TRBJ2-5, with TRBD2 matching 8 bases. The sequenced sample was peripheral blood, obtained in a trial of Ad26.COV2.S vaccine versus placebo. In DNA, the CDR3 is TGTGCCAGCAGCTTAGAGGCGGGAGGCTTCCAAGAGACCCAGTACTTC. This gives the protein CASSLEAGGFQETQYF.